The rows below give T cell receptor beta chains drawn from one sample of a study of OX40 agonist ivuxolimab in advanced cancers. TCRdb's copy holds only in-frame clones and misses some; the assay was immunoSEQ multiplex PCR. This table holds over 40,000 clones, around 80% found once. Material: CD4+ or CD8+ T cells sorted from blood, obtained in a trial of the OX40 agonist ivuxolimab. The receptor set was obtained from an adult with an advanced solid tumor such as melanoma, head and neck, liver or kidney cancer. The CDR3 runs from the conserved cysteine through the conserved F or W. The order of the fields is clone size, D gene, J gene, V gene, CDR3 protein, CDR3 DNA. D genes are given only for firm matches. Clone size, where shown, is once, few, many, or a class for clones that have expanded.

abundance: NA; d_gene: NA; j_gene: TRBJ2-4; v_gene: TRBV7-8; CDR3aa: CASSQVWDIQYF; CDR3nt: TGTGCCAGCAGTCAGGTCTGGGACATTCAGTACTTC
abundance: NA; d_gene: NA; j_gene: TRBJ2-7; v_gene: TRBV7-3; CDR3aa: CASSLKGGPTYEQYF; CDR3nt: TGTGCCAGCAGCTTAAAAGGGGGTCCTACCTACGAGCAGTACTTC
abundance: NA; d_gene: NA; j_gene: TRBJ2-5; v_gene: TRBV19; CDR3aa: CASRGTRETQYF; CDR3nt: TGTGCCAGTAGGGGTACGAGGGAGACCCAGTACTTC
abundance: few; d_gene: TRBD1; j_gene: TRBJ1-1; v_gene: TRBV19; CDR3aa: CASIRDRNTEAFF; CDR3nt: TGTGCCAGTATCCGGGACAGGAACACTGAAGCTTTCTTT
abundance: NA; d_gene: NA; j_gene: TRBJ1-1; v_gene: TRBV29-1; CDR3aa: CSVERGGSTEAFF; CDR3nt: TGCAGCGTTGAAAGGGGTGGTAGCACTGAAGCTTTCTTT
abundance: NA; d_gene: TRBD2; j_gene: TRBJ2-1; v_gene: TRBV9; CDR3aa: CASSVTGGRYDEQFF; CDR3nt: TGTGCCAGCAGCGTAACGGGAGGGCGGTACGATGAGCAGTTCTTC
abundance: NA; d_gene: TRBD1; j_gene: TRBJ2-7; v_gene: TRBV7-6; CDR3aa: CASGVGQGGEQYF; CDR3nt: TGTGCCAGCGGAGTGGGACAGGGGGGTGAGCAGTACTTC
abundance: few; d_gene: NA; j_gene: TRBJ1-1; v_gene: TRBV30; CDR3aa: CAWSGGTPGITEAFF; CDR3nt: TGTGCCTGGAGTGGTGGGACACCGGGGATCACTGAAGCTTTCTTT
abundance: few; d_gene: NA; j_gene: TRBJ1-6; v_gene: TRBV11-3; CDR3aa: CASSRRGLNSNSPLHF; CDR3nt: TGTGCCAGCAGCCGTCGGGGCCTTAACTCTAATTCACCCCTCCACTTT
abundance: medium-sized; d_gene: TRBD1; j_gene: TRBJ1-2; v_gene: TRBV30; CDR3aa: CAWGGGTGLGGYTF; CDR3nt: TGTGCCTGGGGAGGCGGGACAGGCCTGGGTGGCTACACCTTC
abundance: once; d_gene: TRBD1; j_gene: TRBJ2-1; v_gene: TRBV7-8; CDR3aa: CASRSGTGNNEQFF; CDR3nt: TGTGCCAGCAGATCCGGGACAGGGAACAATGAGCAGTTCTTC
abundance: NA; d_gene: NA; j_gene: TRBJ2-1; v_gene: TRBV9; CDR3aa: CASSVDLYNEQFF; CDR3nt: TGTGCCAGCAGCGTAGACCTCTACAATGAGCAGTTCTTC
abundance: few; d_gene: NA; j_gene: TRBJ2-7; v_gene: TRBV12-2; CDR3aa: CASRFAETSYEQYF; CDR3nt: TGTGCAAGTCGCTTCGCGGAGACTTCCTACGAGCAGTACTTC